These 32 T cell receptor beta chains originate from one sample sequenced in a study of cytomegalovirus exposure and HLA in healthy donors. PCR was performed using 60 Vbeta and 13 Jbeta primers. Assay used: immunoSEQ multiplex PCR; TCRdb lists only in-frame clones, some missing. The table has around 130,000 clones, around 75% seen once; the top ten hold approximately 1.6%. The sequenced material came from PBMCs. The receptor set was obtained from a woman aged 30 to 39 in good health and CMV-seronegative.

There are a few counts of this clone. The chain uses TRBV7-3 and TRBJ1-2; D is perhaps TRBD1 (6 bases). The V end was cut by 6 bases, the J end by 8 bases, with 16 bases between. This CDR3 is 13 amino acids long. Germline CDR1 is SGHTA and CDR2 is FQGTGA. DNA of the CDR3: TGTGCCAGCAGTCCGGGGGGGGCTGGCGGCTACACCTTC. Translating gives CASSPGGAGGYTF. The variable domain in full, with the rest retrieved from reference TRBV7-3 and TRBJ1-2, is GAGVSQTPSNKVTEKGKYVELRCDPISGHTALYWYRQSLGQGPEFLIYFQGTGAADDSGLPNDRFFAVRPEGSVSTLKIQRTERGDSAVYLCASSPGGAGGYTFGSGTRLTVV.

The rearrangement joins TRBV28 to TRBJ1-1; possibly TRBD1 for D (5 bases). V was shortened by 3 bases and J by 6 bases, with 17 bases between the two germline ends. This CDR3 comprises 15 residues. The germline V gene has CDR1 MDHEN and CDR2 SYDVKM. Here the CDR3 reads CASSFGGWRPPEAFF. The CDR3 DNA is TGTGCCAGCAGTTTCGGGGGGTGGAGACCCCCTGAAGCTTTCTTT.

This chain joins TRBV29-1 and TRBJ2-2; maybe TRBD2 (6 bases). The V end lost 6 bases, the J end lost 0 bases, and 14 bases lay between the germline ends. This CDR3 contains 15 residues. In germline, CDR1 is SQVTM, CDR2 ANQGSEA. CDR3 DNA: TGCAGCGTCCGGGGGTTTCCGGCGAACACCGGGGAGCTGTTTTTT. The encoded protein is CSVRGFPANTGELFF.

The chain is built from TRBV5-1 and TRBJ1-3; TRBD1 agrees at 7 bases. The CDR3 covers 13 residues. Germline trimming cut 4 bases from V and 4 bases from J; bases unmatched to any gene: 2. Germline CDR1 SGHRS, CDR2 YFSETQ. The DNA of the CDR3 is TGCGCCAGCAGCCAGGGACAGGGAAACACCATATATTTT. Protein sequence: CASSQGQGNTIYF. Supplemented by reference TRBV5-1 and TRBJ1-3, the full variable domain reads KAGVTQTPRYLIKTRGQQVTLSCSPISGHRSVSWYQQTPGQGLQFLFEYFSETQRNKGNFPGRFSGRQFSNSRSEMNVSTLELGDSALYLCASSQGQGNTIYFGEGSWLTVV.

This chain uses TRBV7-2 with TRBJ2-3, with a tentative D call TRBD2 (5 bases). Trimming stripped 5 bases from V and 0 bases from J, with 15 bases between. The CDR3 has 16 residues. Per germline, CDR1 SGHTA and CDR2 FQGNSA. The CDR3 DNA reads TGTGCCAGCAGCCCCCAGCGGACCTCTAGCACAGATACGCAGTATTTT. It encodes CASSPQRTSSTDTQYF. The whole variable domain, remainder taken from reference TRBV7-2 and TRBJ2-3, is GAGVSQSPSNKVTEKGKDVELRCDPISGHTALYWYRQSLGQGLEFLIYFQGNSAPDKSGLPSDRFSAERTGGSVSTLTIQRTQQEDSAVYLCASSPQRTSSTDTQYFGPGTRLTVL.

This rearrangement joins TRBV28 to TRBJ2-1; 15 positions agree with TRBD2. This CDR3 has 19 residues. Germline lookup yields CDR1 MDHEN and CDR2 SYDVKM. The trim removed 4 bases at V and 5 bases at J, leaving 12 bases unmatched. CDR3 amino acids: CASSYLRTSGRAINNEQFF. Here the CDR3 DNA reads TGTGCCAGCAGTTACCTTAGGACTAGCGGGAGGGCAATTAACAATGAGCAGTTCTTC.

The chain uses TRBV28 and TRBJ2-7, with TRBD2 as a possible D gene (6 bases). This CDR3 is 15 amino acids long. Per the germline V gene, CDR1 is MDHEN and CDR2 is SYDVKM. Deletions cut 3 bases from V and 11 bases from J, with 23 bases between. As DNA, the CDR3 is TGTGCCAGCAGTTTCGTTGGTGGGGGTGGCGGGACGGAGTACTTC. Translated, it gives CASSFVGGGGGTEYF.

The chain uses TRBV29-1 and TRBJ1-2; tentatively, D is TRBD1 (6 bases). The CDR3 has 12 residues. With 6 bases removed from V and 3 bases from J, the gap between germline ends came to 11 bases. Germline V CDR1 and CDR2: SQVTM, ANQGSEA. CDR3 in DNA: TGCAGCGTCCCGACAGGCGACTATGGCTACACCTTC. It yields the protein CSVPTGDYGYTF.

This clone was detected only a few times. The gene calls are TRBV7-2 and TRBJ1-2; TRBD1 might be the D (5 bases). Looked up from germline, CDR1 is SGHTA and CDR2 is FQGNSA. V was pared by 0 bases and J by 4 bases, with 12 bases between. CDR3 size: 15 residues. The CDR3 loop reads CASSLARGTRYGYTF. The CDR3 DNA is TGTGCCAGCAGCTTAGCGCGGGGGACGCGCTATGGCTACACCTTC.

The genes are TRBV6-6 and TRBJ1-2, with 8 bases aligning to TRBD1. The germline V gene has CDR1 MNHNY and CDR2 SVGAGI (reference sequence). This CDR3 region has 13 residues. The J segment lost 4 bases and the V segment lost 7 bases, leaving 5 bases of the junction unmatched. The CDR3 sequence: CASNQDRAYGYTF. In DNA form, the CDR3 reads TGTGCCAGCAACCAGGACAGGGCCTATGGCTACACCTTC.

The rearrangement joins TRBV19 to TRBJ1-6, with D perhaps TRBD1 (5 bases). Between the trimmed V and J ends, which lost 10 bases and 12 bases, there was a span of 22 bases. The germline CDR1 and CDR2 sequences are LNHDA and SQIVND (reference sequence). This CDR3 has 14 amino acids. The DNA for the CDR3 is TGTGCCACTAATAAAGGGACTTCGACGGAACCCCTCCACTTT. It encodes CATNKGTSTEPLHF.

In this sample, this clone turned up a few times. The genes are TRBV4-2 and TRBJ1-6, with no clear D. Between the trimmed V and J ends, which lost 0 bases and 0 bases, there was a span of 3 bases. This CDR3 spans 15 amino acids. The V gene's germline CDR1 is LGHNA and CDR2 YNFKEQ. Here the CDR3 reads CASSQDNSYNSPLHF. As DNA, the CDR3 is TGTGCCAGCAGCCAAGACAACTCCTATAATTCACCCCTCCACTTT.

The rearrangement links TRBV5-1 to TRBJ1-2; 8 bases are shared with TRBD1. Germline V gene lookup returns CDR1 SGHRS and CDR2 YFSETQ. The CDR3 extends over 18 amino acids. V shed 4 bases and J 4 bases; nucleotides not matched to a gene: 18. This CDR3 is CASSQGVRGRPDLYGYTF. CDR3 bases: TGCGCCAGCAGCCAGGGGGTCAGGGGGCGACCAGATCTCTATGGCTACACCTTC. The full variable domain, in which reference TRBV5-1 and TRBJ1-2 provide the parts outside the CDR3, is KAGVTQTPRYLIKTRGQQVTLSCSPISGHRSVSWYQQTPGQGLQFLFEYFSETQRNKGNFPGRFSGRQFSNSRSEMNVSTLELGDSALYLCASSQGVRGRPDLYGYTFGSGTRLTVV.

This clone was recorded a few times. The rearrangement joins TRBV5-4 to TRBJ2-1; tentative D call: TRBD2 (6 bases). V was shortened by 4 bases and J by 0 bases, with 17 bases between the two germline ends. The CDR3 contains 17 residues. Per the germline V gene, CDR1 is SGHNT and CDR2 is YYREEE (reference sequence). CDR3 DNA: TGTGCCAGCAGCCAAGATCCACGGGGAGGCTCCTACAATGAGCAGTTCTTC. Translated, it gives CASSQDPRGGSYNEQFF. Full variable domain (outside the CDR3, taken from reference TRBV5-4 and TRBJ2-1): ETGVTQSPTHLIKTRGQQVTLRCSSQSGHNTVSWYQQALGQGPQFIFQYYREEENGRGNFPPRFSGLQFPNYSSELNVNALELDDSALYLCASSQDPRGGSYNEQFFGPGTRLTVL.

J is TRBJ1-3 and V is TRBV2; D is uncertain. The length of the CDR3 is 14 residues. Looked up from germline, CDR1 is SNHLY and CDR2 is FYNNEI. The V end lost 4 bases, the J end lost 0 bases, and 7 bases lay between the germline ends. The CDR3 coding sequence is TGTGCCAGCAGTGGTGGGCTCTCTGGAAACACCATATATTTT. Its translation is CASSGGLSGNTIYF.

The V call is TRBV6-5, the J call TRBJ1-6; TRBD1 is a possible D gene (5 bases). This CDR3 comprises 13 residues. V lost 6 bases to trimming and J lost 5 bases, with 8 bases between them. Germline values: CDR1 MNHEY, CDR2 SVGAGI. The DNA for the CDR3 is TGTGCCAGCAGAAGACAGAATAATTCACCCCTCCACTTT. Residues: CASRRQNNSPLHF.

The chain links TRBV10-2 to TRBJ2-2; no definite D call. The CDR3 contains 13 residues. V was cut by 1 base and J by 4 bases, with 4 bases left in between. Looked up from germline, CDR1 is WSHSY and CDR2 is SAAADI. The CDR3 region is CASSEFITGELFF. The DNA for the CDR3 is TGCGCCAGCAGTGAGTTTATCACCGGGGAGCTGTTTTTT.

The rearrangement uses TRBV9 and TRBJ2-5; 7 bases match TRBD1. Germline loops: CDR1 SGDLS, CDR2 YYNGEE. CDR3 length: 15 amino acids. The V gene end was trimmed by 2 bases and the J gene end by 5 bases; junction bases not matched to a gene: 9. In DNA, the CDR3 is TGTGCCAGCAGCGTTAGAGGGGGCTTAGTGGAGACCCAGTACTTC. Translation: CASSVRGGLVETQYF.

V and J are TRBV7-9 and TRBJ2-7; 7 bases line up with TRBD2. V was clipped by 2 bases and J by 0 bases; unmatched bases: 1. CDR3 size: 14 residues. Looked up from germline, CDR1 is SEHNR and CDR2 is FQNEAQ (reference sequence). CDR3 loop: CASSLWTSSYEQYF. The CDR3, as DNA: TGTGCCAGCAGCTTATGGACTAGCTCCTACGAGCAGTACTTC.

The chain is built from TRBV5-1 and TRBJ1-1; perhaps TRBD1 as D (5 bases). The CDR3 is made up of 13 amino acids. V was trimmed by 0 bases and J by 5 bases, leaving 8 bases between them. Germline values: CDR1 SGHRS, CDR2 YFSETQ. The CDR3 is CASSLATATEAFF. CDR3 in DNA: TGCGCCAGCAGCTTGGCGACAGCTACTGAAGCTTTCTTT.

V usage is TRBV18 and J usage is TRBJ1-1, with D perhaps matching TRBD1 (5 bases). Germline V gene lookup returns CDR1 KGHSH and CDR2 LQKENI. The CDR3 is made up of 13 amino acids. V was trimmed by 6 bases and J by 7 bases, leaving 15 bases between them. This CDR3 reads CASSFGVGGEAFF. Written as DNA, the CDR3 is TGTGCCAGCTCGTTTGGAGTGGGGGGTGAAGCTTTCTTT.

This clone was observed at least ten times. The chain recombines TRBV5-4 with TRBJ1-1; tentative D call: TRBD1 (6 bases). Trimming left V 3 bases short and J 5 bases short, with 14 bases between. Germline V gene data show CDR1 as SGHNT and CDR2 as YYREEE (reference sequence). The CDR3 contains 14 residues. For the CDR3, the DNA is TGTGCCAGCAGCTCGCCTATAAGGGGGACTGAAGCTTTCTTT. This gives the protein CASSSPIRGTEAFF.

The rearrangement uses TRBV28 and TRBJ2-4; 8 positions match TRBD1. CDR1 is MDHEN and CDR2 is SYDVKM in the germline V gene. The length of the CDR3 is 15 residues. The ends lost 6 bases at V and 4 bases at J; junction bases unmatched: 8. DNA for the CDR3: TGTGCCAGCAGCATAGGGGGGACAGGAAAAAACATTCAGTACTTC. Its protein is CASSIGGTGKNIQYF.

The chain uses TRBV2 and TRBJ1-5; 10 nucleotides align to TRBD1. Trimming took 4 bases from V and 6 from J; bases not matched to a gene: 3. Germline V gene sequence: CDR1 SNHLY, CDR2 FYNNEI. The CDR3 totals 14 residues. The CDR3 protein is CASSGTGGIQPQHF. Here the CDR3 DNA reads TGTGCCAGCAGTGGGACAGGGGGAATTCAGCCCCAGCATTTT.

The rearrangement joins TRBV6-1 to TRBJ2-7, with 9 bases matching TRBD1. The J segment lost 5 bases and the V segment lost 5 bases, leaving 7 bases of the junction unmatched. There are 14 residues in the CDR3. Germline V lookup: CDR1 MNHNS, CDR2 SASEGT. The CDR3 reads CASSLDRGRHEQYV. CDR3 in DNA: TGTGCCAGCAGTCTGGACAGGGGTAGGCACGAGCAGTACGTC.

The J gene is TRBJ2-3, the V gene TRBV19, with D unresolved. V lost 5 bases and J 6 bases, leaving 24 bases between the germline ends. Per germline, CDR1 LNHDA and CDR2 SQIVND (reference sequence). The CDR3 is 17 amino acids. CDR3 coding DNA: TGTGCCAGTAGTTCTTCCCTAGTTTTTTTTGAATGGGATACGCAGTATTTT. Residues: CASSSSLVFFEWDTQYF.

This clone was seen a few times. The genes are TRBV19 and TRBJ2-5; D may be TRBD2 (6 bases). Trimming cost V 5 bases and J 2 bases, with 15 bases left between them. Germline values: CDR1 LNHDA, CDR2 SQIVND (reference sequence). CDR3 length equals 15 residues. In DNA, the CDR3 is TGTGCCAGTAGTCAACTAGCACAAATACAAGAGACCCAGTACTTC. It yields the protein CASSQLAQIQETQYF. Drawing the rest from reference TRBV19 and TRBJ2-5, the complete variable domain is DGGITQSPKYLFRKEGQNVTLSCEQNLNHDAMYWYRQDPGQGLRLIYYSQIVNDFQKGDIAEGYSVSREKKESFPLTVTSAQKNPTAFYLCASSQLAQIQETQYFGPGTRLLVL.

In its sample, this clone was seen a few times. The CDR3 bases are TGTGCCAGCAGCGTAGCTCCCGGGGGGGAGCTGTTTTTT. Amino acids: CASSVAPGGELFF. The V call is TRBV9, the J call TRBJ2-2, with unresolved D. This CDR3 is built from 13 residues. V was cut by 0 bases and J by 8 bases, with 8 bases left in between. Germline CDR1 SGDLS, CDR2 YYNGEE.

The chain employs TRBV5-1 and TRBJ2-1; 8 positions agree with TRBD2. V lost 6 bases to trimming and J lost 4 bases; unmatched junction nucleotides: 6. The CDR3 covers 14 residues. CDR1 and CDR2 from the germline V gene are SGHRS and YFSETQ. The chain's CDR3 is CASMPGGPYNEQFF. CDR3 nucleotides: TGCGCCAGCATGCCGGGGGGGCCATACAATGAGCAGTTCTTC.

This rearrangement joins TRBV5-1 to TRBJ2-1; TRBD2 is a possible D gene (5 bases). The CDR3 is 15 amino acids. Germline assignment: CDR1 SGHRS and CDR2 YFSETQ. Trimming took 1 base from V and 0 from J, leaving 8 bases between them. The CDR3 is CASSLIGDSYNEQFF. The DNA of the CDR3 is TGCGCCAGCAGCTTGATCGGGGACTCCTACAATGAGCAGTTCTTC. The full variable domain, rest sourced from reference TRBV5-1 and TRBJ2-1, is KAGVTQTPRYLIKTRGQQVTLSCSPISGHRSVSWYQQTPGQGLQFLFEYFSETQRNKGNFPGRFSGRQFSNSRSEMNVSTLELGDSALYLCASSLIGDSYNEQFFGPGTRLTVL.

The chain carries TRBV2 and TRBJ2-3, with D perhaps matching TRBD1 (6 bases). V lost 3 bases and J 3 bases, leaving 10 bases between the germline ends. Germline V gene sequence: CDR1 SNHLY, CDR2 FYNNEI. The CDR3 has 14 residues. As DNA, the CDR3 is TGTGCCAGCAGTGACAGGGGTAGAACAGATACGCAGTATTTT. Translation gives CASSDRGRTDTQYF.

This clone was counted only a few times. For the CDR3, the DNA is TGTGCCAGCAGTTTATCCTCCCTCCGGGACAGCTCCTACAATGAGCAGTTCTTC. Its protein product is CASSLSSLRDSSYNEQFF. The chain combines TRBV28 with TRBJ2-1, with 7 bases matching TRBD1. Looked up from germline, CDR1 is MDHEN and CDR2 is SYDVKM. The CDR3 contains 18 residues. The V gene end was trimmed by 1 base and the J gene end by 0 bases; junction bases not matched to a gene: 9.